The 2 T cell receptor beta chains in this list originate from one sample, sequenced in a study of blood T cell repertoires in COVID-19. This table comes from immunoSEQ multiplex PCR, and its TCRdb copy is limited to in-frame clones, with some not included. The sample shows tens of thousands of clones, 88% of them seen only once. Sequencing input: peripheral blood. All receptors come from a human donor in a cohort sampled during active COVID-19.

This chain joins TRBV10-3 and TRBJ2-5; D uncertain. V shed 0 bases and J shed 5 bases, with 4 bases lying between them. CDR1 and CDR2 from the germline V gene are ENHRY and SYGVKD. CDR3 length equals 12 residues. The CDR3 loop reads CAISESSETQYF. The CDR3 DNA sequence: TGTGCCATCAGTGAGTCGTCTGAGACCCAGTACTTC.

The chain couples TRBV7-8 to TRBJ2-7; 10 nucleotides line up with TRBD1. Losses at the gene ends were 8 bases for V and 7 bases for J; bases not matched to a gene: 17. The CDR3 is 16 residues long. Germline V gene lookup returns CDR1 SGHVS and CDR2 FQNEAQ. The CDR3 spells CASFLTTGQGRGEQYF. DNA for the CDR3: TGTGCCAGCTTCCTGACTACGGGACAGGGGCGTGGGGAGCAGTACTTC.